This paragraph reports one TCR beta chain. The clone's antigen remains unknown. Base qualities are not at hand, and no much larger clone is one base apart. Receptor amplification or capture employed 5' RACE. Reads for this sample came from an Illumina HiSeq 2000. Template switching added a universal primer binding site, and the final cDNA carried a unique molecular identifier that allowed TCR cDNA molecules to be counted accurately. First-strand cDNA for TCR alpha and beta chains was synthesized from specific primers in the conserved constant-segment region. To control for contamination, every cDNA library carried two barcodes: a SMART-Mk sample barcode plus Illumina barcodes. TruSeq adapter sequences and Illumina sample barcodes were added in two successive PCR steps. Sequencing of the TCR alpha and beta cDNA libraries was done on the Illumina HiSeq platform using custom primers. The study's own analysis went as follows. MiGEC was used to process raw reads and extract unique molecular identifiers, and MiXCR was used to find CDR3 positions. For each individual, recombination models were inferred using an EM algorithm with the repgenHMM and IGoR tools. Shared clonotype analysis was performed with the tcR package in R, normalizing sharing by the product of cloneset sizes. Out-of-frame nonproductive sequences were analyzed to study raw recombination free of thymic and clonal selection effects. TCRdb redid the processing of the public reads, applying fastp at Q25 and MiXCR, and retained in-frame beta chains. Rows matching on CDR3 protein sequence are summarized as one entry with the most common DNA and genes. These V and J calls are TCRdb output, not the study's own analysis. The sample table holds 470,000 or so distinct CDR3 sequences, of which around 24% were seen once. The top ten clones comprise just under 3% of the sample.

Every donor was a healthy Caucasian. The twin cohort comprised three pairs of female monozygotic twins, all aged about 18 to 30 years. Positive isolation kits from Invitrogen were used to isolate the CD4+ and CD8+ T cell populations. This sample was included in a study of identical twins (dated by TCRdb to 2016 to 2018). As for the study more broadly: To test whether fetal clonotypes persist, this study deep-sequenced TCR alpha and beta repertoires from monozygotic twins, from unrelated adults of various ages, and from cord blood. Replicate twin experiments were performed at different times using different library preparation protocols to rule out contamination. On the study overall, not on this receptor specifically: Out-of-frame TCR alpha sharing in monozygotic twins was systematically underestimated by recombination models, whereas sharing between unrelated individuals was in agreement with the recombination models. In beta out-of-frame sequences, excess twin sharing was weaker, because having fewer shared sequences lowered the signal-to-noise ratio. Invariant T cells such as MAIT and iNKT could partly confound zero-insertion analyses, although diverse VJ usage argued against such confounding for most clonotypes. Out-of-frame TCR alpha sequences shared between twins showed an excess of low generation-probability sequences compared with coincidental sharing between unrelated individuals. Because the same donors could not be followed over many years, the conclusions depended on cross-sectional statistical analysis. Abundant cord blood beta clonotypes had fewer insertions, young adult naive repertoires showed a similar but weaker trend, and memory repertoires showed no such trend.

Per the germline V gene, SGHAT is the CDR1 and FQNNGV is the CDR2. The CDR3 contains 16 residues, cysteine and phenylalanine counted. Only the CDR3 portion is preserved as DNA: 48 bases, with reading frame beginning at the first base. Ends trimmed: V by 5 bases, J by 1 base; bases unmatched to a gene: 4. These data are also associated with another study on T cells expressing NK-cell markers. The other study reports the following: Eight donors provided sorted CD3+CD56+NKG2C+, CD3+CD56+NKG2C- and CD3+CD56-NKG2C+ T-cell subsets, whose TCR beta-chain repertoires were profiled. Among the eight sequenced donors, only one was HCMV-seronegative, while the other seven were HCMV-seropositive. To restrict sorting to alphabetaTCR-expressing T cells, an anti-gammadeltaTCR antibody was added in several experiments. In six donors, the dominant CD3+CD56+NKG2C+ clonotypes were among the top 10 CD8+ clonotypes and accounted for about 1.0-7.5% of CD8+ T cells. Those dominant clonotypes were again the most abundant among CD3+CD56-NKG2C+ cells in a few donors, at roughly 25-60.1%. Whether the expanded NKG2C-expressing T cell clones were specific for HCMV antigens remained unclear. Randomly selected healthy volunteers, three men and five women, were used as the eight sequenced donors. HCMV serostatus was determined by detecting HCMV-specific IgG in serum with a commercial ELISA kit. MIGEC was used to demultiplex reads and group reads by UMI, and MiTCR was used to assemble and quantify clonotypes. To remove erroneous sequences, TCR cDNA sequences were retained only when supported by two or more reads. The tcR package was used for downstream repertoire analysis, and clonotypes were matched between fractions using CDR3 nucleotide sequence together with V segment. Antigen specificity was annotated against VDJdb with VDJmatch, allowing one amino acid substitution in CDR3.

The sequence was collected from a woman aged 18-35 years in good health. Recombination connected TRBV11-2 to TRBJ2-3, and 12 junction bases match TRBD2. The sequenced sample was CD4+ T cells sorted from blood. The bases read TGTGCCAGCAGCGCGCGACTAGCGGGGGGCACAGATACGCAGTATTTT. Its translation is CASSARLAGGTDTQYF.